This T cell receptor (beta chain) was identified in a study of cytomegalovirus exposure and HLA in healthy donors. Study at large: In a later analysis, the roughly 120 validation repertoires were reported to have used the same platform as the roughly 610 first-cohort repertoires. Study-level points and caveats: In vitro data verified a few CMV-associated chains as specific for CMV antigens. A list of 164 TCR beta chains associated with cytomegalovirus was given. Cytomegalovirus status was reportedly diagnosed by the classifier with high sensitivity and specificity.

Profiled with immunoSEQ multiplex PCR; TCRdb holds only in-frame clones, not every one. The profile shows tens of thousands of clones, around 93% of them singletons. Germline CDR1 DFQATT, CDR2 SNEGSKA (reference sequence). The CDR3 has 10 residues. V lost 3 bases and J lost 8, with 7 bases in between. With regard to this clone: Its matching antigen is unknown.

The clonotype originates from a woman aged 18-30 years in good health and CMV-seropositive. The V and J genes are TRBV20-1 and TRBJ1-1; D remains unclear. Sequencing used PBMCs. The CDR3 sequence is CSASGGEAFF. CDR3 DNA sequence: TGCAGTGCTAGCGGAGGAGAAGCTTTCTTT.